One sample yielded the 31 T cell receptor beta chains listed below, sequenced in a study of T cells after yellow fever vaccination. TCRdb ran MiXCR on the 5' RACE reads and lists one entry per CDR3 protein. The table includes about 220,000 distinct CDR3 sequences, under 3.5% detected once. The sample was CD4+ T cells sorted from PBMCs, taken 10 days after the yellow fever booster vaccination. The receptors come from a man between 18 and 29 years old who received the YFV17D yellow fever vaccine.

This clonotype was seen ten or more times. V gene TRBV27 combines with J gene TRBJ1-5; D might be TRBD1 (5 bases). Germline V gives CDR1 MNHEY, CDR2 SMNVEV (reference sequence). This CDR3 is 13 amino acids long. The ends were cut back, 0 bases at V and 11 bases at J, with 11 bases in the middle. CDR3 region: CASSLSEGGAQHF. The CDR3 region has the DNA TGTGCCAGCAGTTTATCGGAGGGAGGGGCCCAGCATTTT.

The V call is TRBV7-9, the J call TRBJ2-6, with TRBD1 matching 7 bases. The germline CDR1 and CDR2 sequences are SEHNR and FQNEAQ (reference sequence). CDR3 size: 17 residues. J gave up 0 bases and V 2 bases, and 4 bases lay outside the gene matches. The CDR3 spells CASSLRGQRSGANVLTF. The DNA of the CDR3 is TGTGCCAGCAGCTTAAGGGGACAGCGCTCTGGGGCCAACGTCCTGACTTTC.

This clonotype was observed a handful of times. The chain has TRBV9 and TRBJ2-5, with a possible D match to TRBD1 (6 bases). The germline V gene encodes CDR1 SGDLS and CDR2 YYNGEE. The germline V and J ends were trimmed by 0 bases and 4 bases, with 13 bases remaining between them. CDR3 length equals 15 residues. For the CDR3, the DNA is TGTGCCAGCAGCGTAGCCCATGAAGGGGGAGAGACCCAGTACTTC. It translates to CASSVAHEGGETQYF.

This rearrangement joins TRBV5-1 to TRBJ1-5; possible D gene TRBD1, 5 bases. The CDR3 is 16 amino acids. CDR1 is SGHRS and CDR2 is YFSETQ in the germline V gene. V dropped 0 bases and J dropped 3 bases, with 13 bases sitting between them. DNA for the CDR3: TGCGCCAGCAGCTTGGAACCGGGACGGTTCAATCAGCCCCAGCATTTT. Its translation: CASSLEPGRFNQPQHF.

This clonotype was counted ten times or more. The chain uses TRBV10-3 and TRBJ1-5; D uncertain. There are 13 residues in the CDR3. Per germline, CDR1 ENHRY and CDR2 SYGVKD. The V gene lost 4 bases and the J gene lost 6 bases, with 10 bases spanning the gap. CDR3 in amino acids: CAISVEGGQPQHF. In DNA, the CDR3 is TGTGCCATCAGTGTAGAGGGAGGTCAGCCCCAGCATTTT.

The chain couples TRBV6-5 to TRBJ2-2; D is perhaps TRBD1 (6 bases). This CDR3 has 15 residues. Germline CDR1 MNHEY, CDR2 SVGAGI. The V gene lost 6 bases and the J gene lost 6 bases, with 17 bases spanning the gap. The CDR3 DNA reads TGTGCCAGCAGGCCTCAACAGGGATCGGCCGGGGAGCTGTTTTTT. Translated, it gives CASRPQQGSAGELFF.

This clonotype was found a few times. CDR3 sequence: CASSRYRGRGANEKLFF. In nucleotides, the CDR3 is TGCGCCAGCAGCCGTTACAGGGGGCGCGGAGCTAATGAAAAACTGTTTTTT. The chain uses TRBV4-3 and TRBJ1-4; 9 nucleotides agree with TRBD1. V was pared by 4 bases and J by 3 bases, with 9 bases of the junction left unmatched. The CDR3 runs 17 residues. Germline CDR1 LGHNA, CDR2 YSLEER.

This clonotype was seen repeatedly, ten times or more. The V gene is TRBV7-2, the J gene TRBJ1-2; possibly TRBD1 for D (6 bases). Germline V gene lookup returns CDR1 SGHTA and CDR2 FQGNSA. The CDR3 spans 14 residues. Trimming took off 7 bases at V and 0 bases at J, with 12 bases between the two ends. The CDR3 loop is CASTLQGSNYGYTF. As DNA, the CDR3 is TGTGCCAGCACCCTACAGGGCTCTAACTATGGCTACACCTTC.

The table lists this clonotype with many counts. The J gene is TRBJ2-5, the V gene TRBV28; the D gene is possibly TRBD2 (6 bases). V lost 6 bases, J lost 5 bases, and 19 bases lay in between. This CDR3 is built from 15 residues. Germline V lookup: CDR1 MDHEN, CDR2 SYDVKM. The CDR3 DNA reads TGTGCCAGCAGCTTAACTGGGGGGATCTGGGAGACCCAGTACTTC. Its protein is CASSLTGGIWETQYF. The whole variable domain, remainder taken from reference TRBV28 and TRBJ2-5, is DVKVTQSSRYLVKRTGEKVFLECVQDMDHENMFWYRQDPGLGLRLIYFSYDVKMKEKGDIPEGYSVSREKKERFSLILESASTNQTSMYLCASSLTGGIWETQYFGPGTRLLVL.

This clonotype was picked up many times. The V call is TRBV4-3, the J call TRBJ1-4; TRBD1 agrees at 10 bases. Germline-derived CDR1 and CDR2 are LGHNA and YSLEER. The junction had 12 bases not matched to a gene; V was cut back by 4 bases and J by 7 bases. The CDR3 is 17 amino acids. DNA of the CDR3: TGCGCCAGCAGCCTCGAATTACCGACAGGGGGCGGTGAAAAACTGTTTTTT. It is translated as CASSLELPTGGGEKLFF.

The chain combines TRBV25-1 with TRBJ2-7; 8 nucleotides agree with TRBD1. The CDR3 sequence is 16 residues long. The germline V gene encodes CDR1 MGHDK and CDR2 SYGVNS. Germline trimming cut 7 bases from V and 6 bases from J; bases unmatched to any gene: 17. The CDR3 nucleotides read TGTGCCAGCACTCACCTGCGGACAGGGTGTTTGGGCGAGCAGTACGTC. The encoded protein is CASTHLRTGCLGEQYV.

This clonotype was seen many times. The V call is TRBV9, the J call TRBJ2-3; 12 nucleotides agree with TRBD2. Germline values: CDR1 SGDLS, CDR2 YYNGEE. After removal of 0 bases from V and 0 bases from J, the junction contained 11 bases not matched to a gene. This CDR3 has 20 amino acids. The CDR3, as DNA: TGTGCCAGCAGCGTAGGTCCGCTAGCGGGGGGGCCCTTTAGCACAGATACGCAGTATTTT. It yields the protein CASSVGPLAGGPFSTDTQYF. The variable domain in full, completed from reference TRBV9 and TRBJ2-3, reads DSGVTQTPKHLITATGQRVTLRCSPRSGDLSVYWYQQSLDQGLQFLIQYYNGEERAKGNILERFSAQQFPDLHSELNLSSLELGDSALYFCASSVGPLAGGPFSTDTQYFGPGTRLTVL.

In this sample, this clonotype turned up many times. This chain links TRBV7-2 with TRBJ1-1, with 8 bases that match TRBD1. The germline CDR1 and CDR2 sequences are SGHTA and FQGNSA. The V segment lost 4 bases and the J segment 7 bases; nucleotides outside the gene matches: 5. The CDR3 has 13 residues. The CDR3 reads CASSSGTGLEAFF. CDR3 sequence (DNA): TGTGCCAGCAGCTCCGGGACAGGCCTTGAAGCTTTCTTT.

The rearrangement links TRBV19 to TRBJ2-5; 7 bases are a match to TRBD1. J lost 7 bases, V lost 5 bases, and 7 bases had no gene match. Germline CDR1 and CDR2: LNHDA and SQIVND (reference sequence). CDR3 length: 13 residues. CDR3 in amino acids: CASSQRDSATQYF. CDR3 nucleotides: TGTGCCAGTAGTCAGAGGGACAGTGCGACCCAGTACTTC.

This sequence joins TRBV6-6 and TRBJ1-6; 7 bases are shared with TRBD1. The length of the CDR3 is 16 residues. Germline CDR1 MNHNY, CDR2 SVGAGI (reference sequence). V shed 0 bases and J 8 bases; nucleotides not matched to a gene: 7. Here the CDR3 reads CASSYSQGVFDSPLHF. CDR3 sequence (DNA): TGTGCCAGCAGTTACTCGCAGGGGGTTTTCGATTCACCCCTCCACTTT.

This sequence joins TRBV4-1 and TRBJ2-3; D gene uncertain. Germline V gives CDR1 MGHRA, CDR2 YSYEKL. V lost 8 bases to trimming and J lost 0 bases, with 21 bases between them. This CDR3 has 17 amino acids. CDR3 residues: CASRRIGATRSTDTQYF. The CDR3 DNA is TGCGCCAGCCGAAGAATTGGCGCAACGAGGAGCACAGATACGCAGTATTTT.

The J gene is TRBJ1-2, the V gene TRBV20-1; maybe TRBD1 (5 bases). The CDR3 length is 14 residues. Germline CDR1 reads DFQATT; CDR2 reads SNEGSKA (reference sequence). The V end lost 5 bases, the J end lost 4 bases, and 17 bases lay between the germline ends. The CDR3 loop is CSASGTSWSYGYTF. DNA for the CDR3: TGCAGTGCTTCCGGGACGTCATGGAGCTATGGCTACACCTTC.

The chain uses TRBV5-1 and TRBJ2-1, with TRBD2 identical over 10 bases. J lost 3 bases, V lost 2 bases, and 8 bases had no gene match. There are 17 residues in the CDR3. Germline assignment: CDR1 SGHRS and CDR2 YFSETQ. CDR3: CASSLGTSVGGYNEQFF. CDR3 in DNA: TGCGCCAGCAGCTTAGGGACTAGCGTGGGGGGCTACAATGAGCAGTTCTTC. Based on the CDR3 plus reference TRBV5-1 and TRBJ2-1, the full variable domain is KAGVTQTPRYLIKTRGQQVTLSCSPISGHRSVSWYQQTPGQGLQFLFEYFSETQRNKGNFPGRFSGRQFSNSRSEMNVSTLELGDSALYLCASSLGTSVGGYNEQFFGPGTRLTVL.

This clonotype was seen a handful of times. This chain uses TRBV12-3 or TRBV12-4 with TRBJ2-5; D not certain. The V end was cut by 3 bases, the J end by 3 bases, with 8 bases between. The length of the CDR3 is 13 residues. In DNA form, the CDR3 reads TGTGCCAGCAGTTTGGTACAGAAAGAGACCCAGTACTTC. Protein sequence: CASSLVQKETQYF.

This clonotype has a count of ten or more. The V gene is TRBV18, the J gene TRBJ1-5, with D perhaps TRBD1 (6 bases). The CDR3 runs 16 residues. The V gene's germline CDR1 is KGHSH and CDR2 LQKENI. Deletions cut 6 bases from V and 1 base from J, with 16 bases between. The CDR3 DNA sequence: TGTGCCAGCTCCGCCGAGGGGGGGGTGAGCAATCAGCCCCAGCATTTT. Protein sequence: CASSAEGGVSNQPQHF.

This clonotype was observed a handful of times. The CDR3 spells CASRAGETQYF. The CDR3 DNA reads TGTGCCAGCAGAGCAGGGGAGACCCAGTACTTC. This chain links TRBV27 with TRBJ2-5, with D possibly matching TRBD1 (5 bases). This CDR3 region has 11 residues. Germline V gene data show CDR1 as MNHEY and CDR2 as SMNVEV (reference sequence). The V gene lost 6 bases and the J gene lost 5 bases, with 7 bases spanning the gap.

This clonotype was counted ten times or more. V usage is TRBV7-2 and J usage is TRBJ1-1, with D possibly TRBD1 on 6 matching bases. CDR1 and CDR2 from the germline V gene are SGHTA and FQGNSA. The CDR3 is 15 amino acids. V shed 1 base and J shed 7 bases, with 16 bases lying between them. CDR3: CASSLGITGMREAFF. The CDR3 DNA reads as TGTGCCAGCAGCTTAGGGATAACAGGGATGCGTGAAGCTTTCTTT.

This clonotype was counted ten times or more. This chain links TRBV19 with TRBJ2-7; D may correspond to TRBD1 or TRBD2 (5 bases each). This CDR3 comprises 14 residues. Trimming took 9 bases from V and 1 from J, leaving 16 bases between them. Germline CDR1 LNHDA, CDR2 SQIVND (reference sequence). The CDR3 reads CARPGPNYSYEQYF. The CDR3 coding sequence is TGTGCCAGGCCGGGACCCAACTATTCCTACGAGCAGTACTTC.

In this sample, this clonotype turned up a few times. The rearrangement joins TRBV19 to TRBJ2-7, with D tentatively TRBD1 (6 bases). V was clipped by 3 bases and J by 1 base, with 13 bases between them. CDR3 size: 15 residues. Germline V gene sequence: CDR1 LNHDA, CDR2 SQIVND (reference sequence). The DNA for the CDR3 is TGTGCCAGTAGTATCCAAACCAGGGGATCCTACGAGCAGTACTTC. Amino acids: CASSIQTRGSYEQYF.

The gene calls are TRBV5-8 and TRBJ1-1, with 10 bases aligning to TRBD1. Germline V CDR1 and CDR2: SGHTS, YDEGEE. J was trimmed by 4 bases and V by 5 bases; bases with no gene match: 5. This CDR3 comprises 14 residues. CDR3 nucleotides: TGTGCCAGCAGTTGGGACAGGGGAGTCACTGAAGCTTTCTTT. Translated: CASSWDRGVTEAFF.

This clonotype occurred many times. The CDR3 bases are TGTGCCAGCAGTTTCCTGAGGGAGCAGTACGTC. Its protein is CASSFLREQYV. The chain uses TRBV28 and TRBJ2-7, with D uncertain. V lost 3 bases and J lost 7, with 7 bases in between. CDR3 length equals 11 residues. Germline V gives CDR1 MDHEN, CDR2 SYDVKM.

This clonotype was seen many times. This rearrangement joins TRBV7-6 to TRBJ2-7, with TRBD2 matching over 10 bases. Trimming removed 5 bases from V and 1 base from J; junction bases left unmatched: 5. The germline gives CDR1 SGHVS, CDR2 FNYEAQ. The CDR3 extends over 15 amino acids. CDR3 loop: CASSPGLAASYEQYF. The CDR3 DNA follows: TGTGCCAGCAGCCCCGGACTAGCGGCATCCTACGAGCAGTACTTC.

This clonotype turned up a few times. CDR3 residues: CASTPGGVNTEAFF. The CDR3 coding sequence is TGTGCCAGCACCCCTGGGGGTGTAAACACTGAAGCTTTCTTT. The gene calls are TRBV28 and TRBJ1-1; D may be TRBD1 (5 bases). CDR1 and CDR2 from the germline V gene are MDHEN and SYDVKM. CDR3 length: 14 amino acids. V lost 7 bases and J 2 bases, leaving 14 bases between the germline ends.

The chain employs TRBV3-1 and TRBJ2-3, with no clear D. CDR1 is LGHDT, CDR2 YNNKEL, per germline (reference sequence). CDR3 length: 15 amino acids. V lost 1 base to trimming and J lost 1 base, with 9 bases between them. In nucleotides, the CDR3 is TGTGCCAGCAGCCAAGTTTTCCTAGGCACAGATACGCAGTATTTT. Amino acid sequence: CASSQVFLGTDTQYF.

The V and J genes are TRBV30 and TRBJ2-7, with D tentatively TRBD2 (6 bases). V dropped 4 bases and J dropped 7 bases, with 17 bases sitting between them. Germline CDR1 and CDR2: GTSNPN and SVGIG (reference sequence). The CDR3 loop spans 13 amino acids. The CDR3 here is CAWKGTAGLEQYF. The CDR3 DNA sequence: TGTGCCTGGAAAGGGACCGCGGGATTGGAGCAGTACTTC.

This clonotype was seen a handful of times. The chain carries TRBV5-1 and TRBJ2-1, with 11 bases lining up with TRBD2. The germline V gene encodes CDR1 SGHRS and CDR2 YFSETQ. The CDR3 is made up of 16 amino acids. J gave up 7 bases and V 0 bases, and 6 bases lay outside the gene matches. Here the CDR3 DNA reads TGCGCCAGCAGCTTGGGAGGACTAGCGGGTGGGAATGAGCAGTTCTTC. It is translated as CASSLGGLAGGNEQFF.